Detailed here is one TCR beta chain. The antigen is unknown. This sample is part of a study of T cell repertoires in cytomegalovirus infection. Study context: Shared public TCR beta signatures pointed to both CMV infection and a matching HLA type. Points from the study as a whole: HLA-C-restricted CMV-specific TCR beta clonotypes prevailed in the ex vivo response.

Each CDR3 protein is one row after TCRdb ran MiXCR on the reads. The table records around 290,000 distinct CDR3 sequences, roughly 23% of them present only once. The V gene lost 2 bases and the J gene lost 0 bases, with 11 bases spanning the gap. The CDR3 has 16 residues. Per the germline V gene, CDR1 is MGHRA and CDR2 is YSYEKL. The receptor comes from a human donor in good health (CMV status not recorded). Some clones in this sample may be carry-over from other donors' samples. The chain is built from TRBV4-1 and TRBJ1-5; D possibly corresponds to TRBD1 (6 bases). Sequenced sample: PBMCs. For the CDR3, the DNA is TGCGCCAGCAGCCAACAGGGGTCGTATAGCAATCAGCCCCAGCATTTT. Translated: CASSQQGSYSNQPQHF.